Shown below are 10 T cell receptor beta chains from a single sample sequenced in a study of blood T cell repertoires in COVID-19. Only in-frame clones appear in the TCRdb table, and some are missing; sequencing was by immunoSEQ multiplex PCR. Of roughly 300,000 clones in the sample, under 90% were seen once. The sequenced sample was peripheral blood. Receptors were obtained from a woman between 50 and 59 years old who had recovered from COVID-19.

The CDR3: CASSFGPAEAPSYEQYF. Written as DNA, the CDR3 is TGTGCCAGCAGTTTCGGGCCGGCGGAGGCCCCCTCCTACGAGCAGTACTTC. The chain recombines TRBV27 with TRBJ2-7; a possible D gene is TRBD2 (5 bases). V was cut by 3 bases and J by 0 bases, with 18 bases left in between. The CDR3 totals 17 residues. Looked up from germline, CDR1 is MNHEY and CDR2 is SMNVEV (reference sequence).

This clone was recorded once. The chain combines TRBV7-3 with TRBJ2-2; 7 bases align to TRBD1. The CDR3 is 15 amino acids. Trimming at V came to 5 bases and at J to 4 bases, leaving 7 bases not matched to a gene. In germline, CDR1 is SGHTA, CDR2 FQGTGA. The CDR3 coding sequence is TGTGCCAGCAGCAAAGGACAGGCCGCCACCGGGGAGCTGTTTTTT. This translates into CASSKGQAATGELFF.

The chain uses TRBV27 and TRBJ2-7; 11 bases are shared with TRBD1. Losses at the gene ends were 6 bases for V and 5 bases for J; bases not matched to a gene: 9. The CDR3 runs to 15 residues. Germline CDR1 is MNHEY and CDR2 is SMNVEV (reference sequence). CDR3 residues: CASSSRTGGFHEQYF. The DNA for the CDR3 is TGTGCCAGCAGCTCCAGGACAGGGGGCTTCCACGAGCAGTACTTC.

The chain has TRBV29-1 and TRBJ2-1; 12 bases are a match to TRBD2. Germline V gene lookup returns CDR1 SQVTM and CDR2 ANQGSEA. This CDR3 contains 15 residues. Trimming cost V 3 bases and J 3 bases; bases outside gene matches: 3. The CDR3 DNA is TGCAGCGTTGAGGCTAGCGGGAGGGGCTACAATGAGCAGTTCTTC. Encoded protein: CSVEASGRGYNEQFF.

CDR3 amino acids: CATSRDSGLALYNEQFF. The CDR3 DNA reads TGTGCCACCAGCAGAGATTCGGGGCTAGCGCTGTACAATGAGCAGTTCTTC. The rearrangement links TRBV15 to TRBJ2-1; D is perhaps TRBD2 (6 bases). Germline values: CDR1 LNHNV, CDR2 YYDKDF (reference sequence). Trimming pared 0 bases from V and 4 bases from J, leaving 16 bases between. The CDR3 extends over 17 amino acids.

The chain uses TRBV29-1 and TRBJ2-5, with D possibly matching TRBD2 (6 bases). The germline gives CDR1 SQVTM, CDR2 ANQGSEA. The CDR3 consists of 12 residues. V was pared by 7 bases and J by 0 bases, with 9 bases between. The CDR3 DNA reads as TGCAGCGCTGGGGGGAACCAAGAGACCCAGTACTTC. It is translated as CSAGGNQETQYF.

The chain employs TRBV7-2 and TRBJ1-2; the D is unclear. Trimming removed 5 bases at V and 4 bases at J, with 17 bases between. This CDR3 contains 15 residues. Germline loops: CDR1 SGHTA, CDR2 FQGNSA. The CDR3 nucleotides are TGTGCCAGCAGCCCCCGTGGTTTAGGGAGCTATGGCTACACCTTC. The encoded protein is CASSPRGLGSYGYTF.

V usage is TRBV7-2 and J usage is TRBJ2-2, with 7 bases fitting TRBD1. The germline gives CDR1 SGHTA, CDR2 FQGNSA. CDR3 length equals 13 residues. V trimming: 6 bases; J trimming: 5 bases; junction bases outside the gene matches: 3. CDR3 sequence reads: CASSRQGTGELFF. In nucleotides, the CDR3 is TGTGCCAGCAGTAGACAGGGTACCGGGGAGCTGTTTTTT. Drawing the rest from reference TRBV7-2 and TRBJ2-2, the complete variable domain is GAGVSQSPSNKVTEKGKDVELRCDPISGHTALYWYRQSLGQGLEFLIYFQGNSAPDKSGLPSDRFSAERTGGSVSTLTIQRTQQEDSAVYLCASSRQGTGELFFGEGSRLTVL.

This chain uses TRBV5-1 with TRBJ2-5; D is uncertain. Germline assignment: CDR1 SGHRS and CDR2 YFSETQ. The length of the CDR3 is 13 residues. Trimming removed 3 bases from V and 7 bases from J, with 13 bases in between. The CDR3 DNA follows: TGCGCCAGCAGCTCCGGGTCCCCGGGGACCCAGTACTTC. Protein sequence: CASSSGSPGTQYF.

The genes are TRBV7-2 and TRBJ2-1, with 11 bases that match TRBD2. The CDR3 length is 16 residues. Trimming removed 4 bases from V and 5 bases from J; junction bases left unmatched: 7. In germline, CDR1 is SGHTA, CDR2 FQGNSA. The CDR3 region is CASSSHGLAGNNEQFF. CDR3 coding DNA: TGTGCCAGCAGCTCGCATGGACTAGCGGGCAACAATGAGCAGTTCTTC.